These 21 T cell receptor beta chains were all obtained from the same sample, sequenced in a study of blood T cell repertoires in COVID-19. Profiled with immunoSEQ multiplex PCR; TCRdb holds only in-frame clones, not every one. Altogether roughly 48,000 clones are present, about 77% being singletons, with the ten largest covering less than 20%. Source material: peripheral blood. Receptors originate from a human donor with active or convalescent COVID-19. The donor label of this sample is uncertain.

This clone was recorded a few times. V usage is TRBV24-1 and J usage is TRBJ1-2; D is possibly TRBD1 (6 bases). V lost 3 bases and J lost 4, with 14 bases in between. This CDR3 region has 15 residues. Germline V gives CDR1 KGHDR, CDR2 SFDVKD. This CDR3 reads CATSDSTGTLYGYTF. The CDR3 bases are TGTGCCACCAGTGATAGTACAGGGACCCTCTATGGCTACACCTTC.

The chain uses TRBV19 and TRBJ1-1; TRBD1 is a possible D gene (6 bases). The CDR3 has 16 amino acids. V lost 5 bases, J lost 0 bases, and 16 bases lay in between. CDR1 is LNHDA, CDR2 SQIVND, per germline (reference sequence). The CDR3 nucleotides are TGTGCCAGTAGTCAATCTAGGACAGTTATGAACACTGAAGCTTTCTTT. This codes for CASSQSRTVMNTEAFF.

The V and J genes are TRBV6-5 and TRBJ1-2; 11 bases are a match to TRBD1. Germline V gene sequence: CDR1 MNHEY, CDR2 SVGAGI. Trimming cost V 6 bases and J 8 bases; bases outside gene matches: 8. The CDR3 length is 14 residues. The CDR3 region is CASSSTGQGGGYTF. CDR3 DNA: TGTGCCAGCAGCTCCACGGGACAGGGGGGAGGCTACACCTTC.

The genes are TRBV19 and TRBJ2-7; 9 positions agree with TRBD1. The CDR3 length is 18 residues. Trimming at V came to 4 bases and at J to 2 bases, leaving 15 bases not matched to a gene. Germline CDR1 and CDR2: LNHDA and SQIVND (reference sequence). The CDR3 DNA is TGTGCCAGTAGTAGACCCGGGACAGGGTTCCCTTCTACCTACGAGCAGTACTTC. Protein product: CASSRPGTGFPSTYEQYF.

J is TRBJ1-1 and V is TRBV11-2; possible D gene TRBD1, 6 bases. The CDR3 has 13 amino acids. Trimming removed 7 bases at V and 7 bases at J, with 16 bases between. Germline CDR1 SGHAT, CDR2 FQNNGV. CDR3 protein: CASNLQGFNEAFF. CDR3 sequence (DNA): TGTGCCAGCAACCTACAGGGCTTTAATGAAGCTTTCTTT.

J is TRBJ2-7 and V is TRBV11-2, with TRBD2 matching 10 bases. Per germline, CDR1 SGHAT and CDR2 FQNNGV. V shed 2 bases, J shed 6 bases, and the junction held 16 bases outside the gene matches. This CDR3 region has 18 residues. The CDR3, as DNA: TGTGCCAGCAGCTTACCCCCACCCACTAGCGGGACGACACGCGAGCAGTACTTC. This sequence encodes CASSLPPPTSGTTREQYF.

The chain couples TRBV28 to TRBJ2-7; 8 nucleotides match TRBD2. V lost 7 bases and J lost 2; bases outside the gene matches: 4. Germline V gene lookup returns CDR1 MDHEN and CDR2 SYDVKM. The CDR3 has 13 amino acids. The CDR3: CASTGGGPYEQYF. The CDR3 DNA reads TGTGCCAGCACCGGCGGGGGGCCCTACGAGCAGTACTTC.

The CDR3 DNA follows: TGCAGCGTTGGGAGGAGAACCTACAATGAGCAGTTCTTC. It codes for CSVGRRTYNEQFF. The chain joins TRBV29-1 to TRBJ2-1; D may be TRBD2 (5 bases). From germline, CDR1 is SQVTM and CDR2 ANQGSEA. The germline V and J ends were trimmed by 4 bases and 2 bases, with 9 bases remaining between them. The CDR3 spans 13 residues.

This chain connects TRBV29-1 to TRBJ2-3; D is perhaps TRBD1 (5 bases). CDR3 size: 15 residues. Germline CDR1 is SQVTM and CDR2 is ANQGSEA. Trimming left V 5 bases short and J 1 base short, with 16 bases between. CDR3 nucleotide sequence: TGCAGCGTTACGGCCAAAGGGGTTGGCACAGATACGCAGTATTTT. Protein product: CSVTAKGVGTDTQYF.

The chain carries TRBV3-1 (or the pseudogene TRBV3-2) and TRBJ2-7; 9 nucleotides align to TRBD2. V dropped 0 bases and J dropped 4; count of bases not matched to a gene: 4. This CDR3 comprises 15 residues. The V gene's germline CDR1 is LGHDT and CDR2 YNNKEL (reference sequence). The CDR3, as DNA: TGTGCCAGCAGCCAAGACCTAGCGGGATCTTACGAGCAGTACTTC. Its translation is CASSQDLAGSYEQYF.

V usage is TRBV5-1 and J usage is TRBJ1-6, with unresolved D. Trimming stripped 4 bases from V and 7 bases from J, with 15 bases between. CDR1 SGHRS and CDR2 YFSETQ come from the germline V gene. The length of the CDR3 is 15 residues. The CDR3 DNA reads as TGCGCCAGCAGCCCCGAACCCTATCTCAATTCACCCCTCCACTTT. This gives the protein CASSPEPYLNSPLHF.

The rearrangement joins TRBV11-2 to TRBJ1-5, with 7 bases aligning to TRBD1. In germline, CDR1 is SGHAT, CDR2 FQNNGV. This CDR3 spans 14 amino acids. V lost 5 bases to trimming and J lost 7 bases; unmatched junction nucleotides: 8. The CDR3 sequence is CASSEDRADQPQHF. In nucleotides, the CDR3 is TGTGCCAGCAGCGAAGACAGGGCGGACCAGCCCCAGCATTTT.

This clone has just a few counts. The rearrangement uses TRBV7-6 and TRBJ2-3; 8 nucleotides line up with TRBD1. V dropped 2 bases and J dropped 2; count of bases not matched to a gene: 12. From germline, CDR1 is SGHVS and CDR2 FNYEAQ. The CDR3 extends over 18 amino acids. The CDR3 here is CASSLRTSDREPTDTQYF. The CDR3 DNA follows: TGTGCCAGCAGCTTAAGAACCTCGGACAGGGAACCCACAGATACGCAGTATTTT.

Only a few counts were recorded for this clone. The chain combines TRBV5-1 with TRBJ1-2, with TRBD1 matching over 8 bases. Germline CDR1 SGHRS, CDR2 YFSETQ. The CDR3 loop spans 15 amino acids. The J segment lost 6 bases and the V segment lost 0 bases, leaving 7 bases of the junction unmatched. The CDR3: CASSLEAQGADGYTF. In DNA, the CDR3 is TGCGCCAGCAGCTTGGAAGCCCAGGGGGCGGATGGCTACACCTTC.

A note on this clone: Other DNA sequences in this sample translate to the same CDR3. The rearrangement joins TRBV28 to TRBJ1-4; 9 positions match TRBD1. CDR1 MDHEN and CDR2 SYDVKM come from the germline V gene. The CDR3 has 14 residues. J was trimmed by 8 bases and V by 6 bases; bases with no gene match: 7. CDR3: CASRLQGAGEKLFF. The CDR3 nucleotides read TGTGCCAGCAGACTACAGGGGGCAGGGGAAAAACTGTTTTTT.

The chain couples TRBV28 to TRBJ2-3, with 8 bases fitting TRBD1. V gave up 3 bases and J gave up 0 bases; unmatched junction bases: 5. The germline V gene encodes CDR1 MDHEN and CDR2 SYDVKM. This CDR3 region has 16 residues. The CDR3 coding sequence is TGTGCCAGCAGTTTGTACAGGGGGGTGAGCACAGATACGCAGTATTTT. This encodes CASSLYRGVSTDTQYF.

The DNA of the CDR3 is TGTGCCACCAGTGGCCCGGGACAGGAAGGAGAAAAACTGTTTTTT. As protein: CATSGPGQEGEKLFF. The rearrangement uses TRBV24-1 and TRBJ1-4; 8 positions match TRBD1. The CDR3 has 15 amino acids. V lost 5 bases, J lost 8 bases, and 9 bases stayed unmatched. The germline gives CDR1 KGHDR, CDR2 SFDVKD.

The chain couples TRBV7-3 to TRBJ2-1, with 15 bases aligning to TRBD2. V was clipped by 8 bases and J by 0 bases; unmatched bases: 5. Germline values: CDR1 SGHTA, CDR2 FQGTGA. This CDR3 spans 17 amino acids. The CDR3 region is CASSGTSGGSSYNEQFF. Here the CDR3 DNA reads TGTGCCAGCTCCGGGACTAGCGGGGGGAGCTCCTACAATGAGCAGTTCTTC.

The J gene is TRBJ2-2, the V gene TRBV9, with no clear D. This CDR3 is built from 14 residues. Germline values: CDR1 SGDLS, CDR2 YYNGEE. Deletions cut 3 bases from V and 1 base from J, with 7 bases between. CDR3 bases: TGTGCCAGCAGCGGACATTTGAACACCGGGGAGCTGTTTTTT. Protein sequence: CASSGHLNTGELFF.

This clone was observed at least ten times. This chain connects TRBV5-1 to TRBJ1-5; possibly TRBD1 for D (6 bases). The germline gives CDR1 SGHRS, CDR2 YFSETQ. V was clipped by 2 bases and J by 4 bases, with 13 bases between them. The length of the CDR3 is 15 residues. In DNA form, the CDR3 reads TGCGCCAGCAGCTTCTCTACTGGACAGAATCAGCCCCAGCATTTT. This encodes CASSFSTGQNQPQHF.

The rearrangement uses TRBV7-9 and TRBJ1-2; maybe TRBD1 (5 bases). The CDR3 has 13 amino acids. Germline loops: CDR1 SEHNR, CDR2 FQNEAQ (reference sequence). The V and J ends lost 5 bases and 8 bases respectively, with 15 bases between them. DNA for the CDR3: TGTGCCAGCAGCGTTAAAGGGGCGGCGGGCTACACCTTC. It specifies CASSVKGAAGYTF. Looking up the rest from reference TRBV7-9 and TRBJ1-2 gives the full variable domain: DTGVSQNPRHKITKRGQNVTFRCDPISEHNRLYWYRQTLGQGPEFLTYFQNEAQLEKSRLLSDRFSAERPKGSFSTLEIQRTEQGDSAMYLCASSVKGAAGYTFGSGTRLTVV.